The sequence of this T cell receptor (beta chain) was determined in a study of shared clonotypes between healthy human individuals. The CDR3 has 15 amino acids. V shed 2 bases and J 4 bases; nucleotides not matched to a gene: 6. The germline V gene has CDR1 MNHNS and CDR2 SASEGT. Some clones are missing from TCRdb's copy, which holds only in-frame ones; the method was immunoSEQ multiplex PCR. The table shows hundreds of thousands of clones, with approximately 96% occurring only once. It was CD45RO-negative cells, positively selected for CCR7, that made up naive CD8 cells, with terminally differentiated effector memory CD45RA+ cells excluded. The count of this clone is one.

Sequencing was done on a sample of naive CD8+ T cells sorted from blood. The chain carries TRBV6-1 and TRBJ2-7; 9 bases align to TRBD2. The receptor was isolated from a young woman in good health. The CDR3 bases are TGTGCCAGCAGTGAATCTGCGGGAGGGCCTTACGAGCAGTACTTC. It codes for CASSESAGGPYEQYF.